A single sample is the source of the 26 T cell receptor beta chains below, sequenced in a study of regulatory T cells in long-lasting Graves disease. For TCR beta, libraries came from iRepertoire HTBI primers and Arm-PCR of CDR3 regions. Each CDR3 protein is one row after TCRdb ran MiXCR on the multiplex PCR reads. This repertoire shows some 370,000 distinct CDR3 sequences, approximately 10% found once; its top ten account for approximately 20%. Time point: newly diagnosed GD, antithyroid drugs for less than 3 months. With RNA extracted from PBMCs as input, the TCR library was made. The sample was also reused in another study, on T cells in Graves' hyperthyroidism and ophthalmopathy.

Sequences were derived from peripheral blood mononuclear cells (PBMCs), sampled at new diagnosis, from a patient treated with antithyroid drugs. These receptors were taken from a woman aged 18-29 years with Graves disease.

This clonotype was recorded at least ten times. CDR3 protein: CASSPWTDYNYGYTF. The CDR3 DNA follows: TGTGCCAGCAGCCCCTGGACAGATTATAACTATGGCTACACCTTC. This chain uses TRBV11-2 with TRBJ1-2; a possible D gene is TRBD1 (6 bases). Trimming shortened V by 5 bases and J by 1 base, and 14 bases separated the two germline ends. The V gene's germline CDR1 is SGHAT and CDR2 FQNNGV. This CDR3 has 15 residues.

This clonotype was seen ten or more times. The CDR3 reads CASSLRWDRWGRQYV. The DNA of the CDR3 is TGTGCCAGCAGTTTGAGATGGGACAGGTGGGGCCGTCAGTACGTC. The chain combines TRBV28 with TRBJ2-7; TRBD1 matches at 8 bases. CDR3 length: 15 amino acids. Germline CDR1 and CDR2: MDHEN and SYDVKM. J lost 10 bases, V lost 3 bases, and 14 bases had no gene match.

This clonotype has a handful of counts. The rearrangement joins TRBV20-1 to TRBJ2-3; D possibly uses TRBD1 or TRBD2 (6 bases each). This CDR3 spans 16 amino acids. In germline, CDR1 is DFQATT, CDR2 SNEGSKA (reference sequence). Trimming removed 0 bases at V and 2 bases at J, with 15 bases between. CDR3: CSARDPGGLNTDTQYF. As DNA, the CDR3 is TGCAGTGCTAGAGATCCTGGGGGGCTAAACACAGATACGCAGTATTTT.

Remarks on this clonotype: This likely comes from a read error, as the CDR3 has no conserved phenylalanine or tryptophan at its end. This chain uses TRBV6-2 or TRBV6-3 with TRBJ1-2; D is unclear. Trimming pared 2 bases from V and 0 bases from J, leaving 16 bases between. This CDR3 has 17 amino acids. In germline, CDR1 is MNHEY, CDR2 SVGEGT. The CDR3 here is CASSYPAQPIPNYGYTL. For the CDR3, the DNA is TGTGCCAGCAGTTACCCCGCCCAGCCGATCCCTAACTATGGCTACACCCTC.

The table lists this clonotype with many counts. The rearrangement joins TRBV28 to TRBJ1-6; no definite D call. CDR1 MDHEN and CDR2 SYDVKM come from the germline V gene. The CDR3 totals 12 residues. Trimming shortened V by 3 bases and J by 17 bases, and 14 bases separated the two germline ends. Here the CDR3 reads CASSFSAQLFHF. DNA for the CDR3: TGTGCCAGCAGTTTCTCGGCCCAACTCTTCCACTTT. Using reference TRBV28 and TRBJ1-6 for the parts outside the CDR3, the full variable domain is DVKVTQSSRYLVKRTGEKVFLECVQDMDHENMFWYRQDPGLGLRLIYFSYDVKMKEKGDIPEGYSVSREKKERFSLILESASTNQTSMYLCASSFSAQLFHFGNGTRLTVT.

The sample holds a few counts of this clonotype. The CDR3 does not close with the conserved phenylalanine or tryptophan, likely indicating a read error. V gene TRBV20-1 combines with J gene TRBJ2-3; 12 bases are a match to TRBD2. This CDR3 contains 13 residues. V was pared by 6 bases and J by 4 bases, with 2 bases of the junction left unmatched. Germline V gene sequence: CDR1 DFQATT, CDR2 SNEGSKA (reference sequence). The CDR3 bases are TGCAGTGCCCGACTAGCGGGGGCAGATACGCAGTATCTT. Encoded protein: CSARLAGADTQYL.

As concerns this clonotype: A much larger clone differs from this one at a single base, so this may be a read error. For the CDR3, the DNA is TGTGCCAGCAGCCGAGCGGACAGGGATACTGAAGCTTTCTTT. Translation: CASSRADRDTEAFF. This chain connects TRBV7-9 to TRBJ1-1; 8 nucleotides agree with TRBD1. There are 14 residues in the CDR3. CDR1 is SEHNR, CDR2 FQNEAQ, per germline (reference sequence). With 5 bases clipped from V and 5 bases from J, the junction kept 7 bases outside the gene matches.

Ten or more counts support this clonotype. This chain connects TRBV30 to TRBJ1-2; 7 nucleotides match TRBD1. The CDR3 consists of 15 residues. The V and J ends lost 4 bases and 6 bases, in that order; junction bases with no gene match: 14. The germline V gene has CDR1 GTSNPN and CDR2 SVGIG (reference sequence). CDR3 in DNA: TGTGCCTGGACTCTTCTAACCGGGACAGCGGATGGCTACACCTTC. Its translation: CAWTLLTGTADGYTF.

This clonotype was detected ten times or more. This rearrangement joins TRBV11-2 to TRBJ1-1, with a weak D call TRBD1 (6 bases). The length of the CDR3 is 13 residues. CDR1 is SGHAT and CDR2 is FQNNGV in the germline V gene. V lost 6 bases and J lost 1, with 9 bases in between. The CDR3 region is CASSSQGNTEAFF. The DNA for the CDR3 is TGTGCCAGCAGTTCACAGGGGAACACTGAAGCTTTCTTT.

There are many counts of this clonotype. This chain connects TRBV5-1 to TRBJ1-1, with D possibly TRBD1 on 5 matching bases. CDR1 SGHRS and CDR2 YFSETQ come from the germline V gene. CDR3 length equals 16 residues. Trimming left V 0 bases short and J 1 base short, with 13 bases between. The CDR3 spells CASSLVTDYQNTEAFF. Written as DNA, the CDR3 is TGCGCCAGCAGCTTGGTGACAGATTACCAGAACACTGAAGCTTTCTTT.

The sample holds many counts of this clonotype. This chain uses TRBV11-2 with TRBJ2-7; 10 positions match TRBD2. CDR3 length: 15 residues. V lost 2 bases, J lost 5 bases, and 6 bases stayed unmatched. Germline V lookup: CDR1 SGHAT, CDR2 FQNNGV. CDR3 residues: CASSLTAGGLDEQYV. The CDR3 DNA follows: TGTGCCAGCAGCTTAACAGCGGGGGGGCTTGACGAGCAGTACGTC.

This clonotype came up a few times. Germline and junction disagree at one end, which may indicate a read error. The V and J genes are TRBV3-1 and TRBJ1-2; unclear D gene. The CDR3 is 15 residues long. Germline-derived CDR1 and CDR2 are LGHDT and YNNKEL (reference sequence). The CDR3 protein is CVSSQEGRREYGYTF. In DNA, the CDR3 is TGTGTCAGCAGCCAAGAGGGAAGGAGGGAATATGGCTACACCTTC.

This clonotype appeared many times. CDR3 coding DNA: TGCAGCGTCCTGACGGACTCGAACACCGGGGAGCTGTTTTTT. Its translation is CSVLTDSNTGELFF. The chain carries TRBV29-1 and TRBJ2-2; D perhaps matches TRBD2 (5 bases). Germline CDR1 reads SQVTM; CDR2 reads ANQGSEA. V dropped 6 bases and J dropped 0 bases, with 11 bases sitting between them. The CDR3 extends over 14 amino acids.

Many counts were recorded for this clonotype. This chain joins TRBV20-1 and TRBJ2-5; D is perhaps TRBD1 (7 bases). The V gene's germline CDR1 is DFQATT and CDR2 SNEGSKA (reference sequence). The CDR3 loop spans 14 amino acids. With 3 bases removed from V and 1 base from J, the gap between germline ends came to 12 bases. The CDR3 region is CSAREGATQETQYF. CDR3 DNA sequence: TGCAGTGCTAGGGAGGGGGCGACCCAAGAGACCCAGTACTTC.

This clonotype showed up many times. The rearrangement uses TRBV29-1 and TRBJ1-2; tentatively, D is TRBD1 (5 bases). Trimming took 4 bases from V and 1 from J, leaving 7 bases between them. Per the germline V gene, CDR1 is SQVTM and CDR2 is ANQGSEA. This CDR3 has 12 residues. The CDR3 coding sequence is TGCAGCGTTGTCCAGGGTAACTATGGCTACACCTTC. Its translation: CSVVQGNYGYTF.

The V call is TRBV11-2, the J call TRBJ2-5, with D possibly TRBD2 on 7 matching bases. The CDR3 covers 17 residues. Trimming removed 5 bases from V and 5 bases from J, with 24 bases in between. Germline V gene lookup returns CDR1 SGHAT and CDR2 FQNNGV. The CDR3 nucleotides read TGTGCCAGCAGCGACGGGCGGTGGGGGGGCGGCAGGGAGACCCAGTACTTC. It yields the protein CASSDGRWGGGRETQYF.

The J gene is TRBJ2-7, the V gene TRBV9; 10 positions match TRBD1. The CDR3 is 15 amino acids. The junction had 8 bases not matched to a gene; V was cut back by 2 bases and J by 6 bases. Germline V gives CDR1 SGDLS, CDR2 YYNGEE. CDR3 sequence (DNA): TGTGCCAGCAGCGTTCACCTGACAGGGGGCGGCGAGCAGTACTTC. This gives the protein CASSVHLTGGGEQYF.

At least ten counts were recorded for this clonotype. This sequence joins TRBV7-8 and TRBJ2-7, with 9 bases lining up with TRBD2. This CDR3 has 13 residues. From germline, CDR1 is SGHVS and CDR2 FQNEAQ. V trimming: 6 bases; J trimming: 7 bases; junction bases outside the gene matches: 7. CDR3 amino acids: CASRKRGAVEQYV. In DNA form, the CDR3 reads TGTGCCAGCAGGAAGCGGGGGGCCGTGGAGCAGTACGTC.

About this clonotype itself: A read error may be the cause here, since a much bigger clone is one base away. V is TRBV7-2 and J is TRBJ2-5, with TRBD2 matching over 7 bases. CDR1 and CDR2 (germline): SGHTA, FQGNSA. Trimming cost V 6 bases and J 0 bases; bases outside gene matches: 4. CDR3 size: 14 residues. The CDR3 DNA reads TGTGCCAGCAGACTCCTAGCGGACCAAGAGACCCAGTACTTC. Protein: CASRLLADQETQYF.

J is TRBJ1-2 and V is TRBV14; TRBD1 might be the D (5 bases). The CDR3 is made up of 15 amino acids. V lost 1 base and J lost 8, with 17 bases in between. Germline CDR1 reads SGHDN; CDR2 reads FVKESK. CDR3 sequence reads: CASSQVVGAPHGYTF. The CDR3 bases are TGTGCCAGCAGCCAAGTCGTTGGGGCGCCGCACGGCTACACCTTC.

At least ten counts were recorded for this clonotype. This rearrangement joins TRBV20-1 to TRBJ2-5, with TRBD2 identical over 14 bases. Per germline, CDR1 DFQATT and CDR2 SNEGSKA (reference sequence). V dropped 0 bases and J dropped 4; count of bases not matched to a gene: 7. The CDR3 runs 17 residues. The CDR3 spells CSARDRGLAGEGETQYF. The DNA for the CDR3 is TGCAGTGCTAGAGATCGGGGACTAGCGGGAGAAGGAGAGACCCAGTACTTC.

Concerning this clonotype itself: A far larger clone is only one base removed, so a read error is likely. This chain joins TRBV7-9 and TRBJ2-1; 14 bases line up with TRBD2. From germline, CDR1 is SEHNR and CDR2 FQNEAQ (reference sequence). This CDR3 region has 16 residues. Trimming took 6 bases from V and 5 from J; bases not matched to a gene: 6. In DNA, the CDR3 is TGTGCCAGCAGATTCGGGACTAGCGGGGGCCACAATGAGCAGTTCTTC. Its translation: CASRFGTSGGHNEQFF.

Ten or more counts support this clonotype. The V gene is TRBV2, the J gene TRBJ2-1; D is perhaps TRBD2 (7 bases). Between the trimmed V and J ends, which lost 6 bases and 5 bases, there was a span of 17 bases. Per germline, CDR1 SNHLY and CDR2 FYNNEI. The CDR3 is 15 amino acids. For the CDR3, the DNA is TGTGCCAGCAGCCTAAGGGGGAGGGCCAACAATGAGCAGTTCTTC. It specifies CASSLRGRANNEQFF.

The sample holds many counts of this clonotype. The chain has TRBV6-1 and TRBJ1-2; D not resolved. Deletions cut 11 bases from V and 2 bases from J, with 18 bases between. Germline CDR1 and CDR2: MNHNS and SASEGT. The CDR3 has 14 amino acids. Here the CDR3 reads CAGHGSDINYGYTF. The CDR3 bases are TGTGCCGGTCACGGTTCAGACATCAACTATGGCTACACCTTC.

This clonotype showed up many times. The chain links TRBV7-9 to TRBJ1-1; a possible D gene is TRBD1 (5 bases). CDR3 length: 14 residues. Trimming pared 1 base from V and 10 bases from J, leaving 16 bases between. Germline-derived CDR1 and CDR2 are SEHNR and FQNEAQ (reference sequence). CDR3 sequence: CASSLDPVGDRAFF. The CDR3 region has the DNA TGTGCCAGCAGCTTAGATCCTGTGGGGGACCGAGCTTTCTTT.

This clonotype appeared many times. The chain has TRBV7-9 and TRBJ2-2; 8 positions agree with TRBD1. The CDR3 loop spans 14 amino acids. Germline V gives CDR1 SEHNR, CDR2 FQNEAQ (reference sequence). The trim removed 8 bases at V and 6 bases at J, leaving 8 bases unmatched. The CDR3 DNA reads as TGTGCCAGCCGGACAGGGTGGTTTCCCGGGGAGCTGTTTTTT. It codes for CASRTGWFPGELFF.